The 28 T cell receptor beta chains in this list originate from one sample, sequenced in a study of Ad26.COV2.S vaccination and SARS-CoV-2 variants (dated by TCRdb to the early 2020s). Sample treatment or condition, as interpreted from the label and publication: some 19 received Ad26.COV2.S at low or high dose, single or two shots; about 5 received placebo; per-sample allocation not given. For vaccine and placebo recipients, the sequenced repertoires came from samples collected on day 63 after the first injection. Libraries came from the immunoSEQ multiplex PCR assay. TCRdb provides this immuneACCESS table in a form limited to in-frame rearrangements. Some clones are lacking; in checked studies, under half of them reflect an unresolved V gene, and why the rest are absent is not known. A total of about 470,000 clones appear in this sample, 90% of them only once. In total, the top ten clones hold more than 3.5% of the sample.

The sample consisted of peripheral blood, taken in a trial of Ad26.COV2.S vaccine versus placebo. All receptors derive from a person aged 18-60 years who received the Ad26.COV2.S COVID-19 vaccine or a placebo.

V is TRBV7-9 and J is TRBJ2-7; 7 bases are a match to TRBD2. J was trimmed by 1 base and V by 1 base; bases with no gene match: 10. CDR1 and CDR2 (germline): SEHNR, FQNEAQ (reference sequence). The CDR3 totals 17 residues. The DNA for the CDR3 is TGTGCCAGCAGCTTAGGGGGGGGACCCTCCGGGTCCTACGAGCAGTACTTC. It codes for CASSLGGGPSGSYEQYF. Combining the CDR3 with reference TRBV7-9 and TRBJ2-7 gives the whole variable domain DTGVSQNPRHKITKRGQNVTFRCDPISEHNRLYWYRQTLGQGPEFLTYFQNEAQLEKSRLLSDRFSAERPKGSFSTLEIQRTEQGDSAMYLCASSLGGGPSGSYEQYFGPGTRLTVT.

This clone appeared once. V and J are TRBV28 and TRBJ2-3; 11 nucleotides agree with TRBD2. With 5 bases clipped from V and 0 bases from J, the junction kept 7 bases outside the gene matches. Germline values: CDR1 MDHEN, CDR2 SYDVKM. CDR3 length: 17 residues. The CDR3 protein is CASSPRLAGPSTDTQYF. CDR3 nucleotide sequence: TGTGCCAGCAGTCCCAGACTAGCGGGGCCTAGCACAGATACGCAGTATTTT.

The genes are TRBV18 and TRBJ2-6; no clear D gene. V lost 6 bases and J lost 0, with 9 bases in between. The CDR3 consists of 15 residues. CDR1 is KGHSH and CDR2 is LQKENI in the germline V gene. The CDR3 here is CASSPDLSGANVLTF. The CDR3 DNA sequence: TGTGCCAGCTCCCCCGACCTCTCTGGGGCCAACGTCCTGACTTTC.

This chain uses TRBV29-1 with TRBJ2-1; 12 bases map to TRBD2. CDR1 and CDR2 from the germline V gene are SQVTM and ANQGSEA. V shed 2 bases, J shed 7 bases, and the junction held 9 bases outside the gene matches. CDR3 size: 16 residues. Written as DNA, the CDR3 is TGCAGCGTTGAAACCCGCTCGGGGACTAGCGGGAATGAGCAGTTCTTC. Its translation is CSVETRSGTSGNEQFF.

The CDR3 sequence: CASSLAGVSGGTDTQYF. The CDR3 bases are TGCGCCAGCAGCTTGGCCGGCGTTAGCGGGGGCACAGATACGCAGTATTTT. The chain employs TRBV5-1 and TRBJ2-3, with TRBD2 matching over 8 bases. CDR1 and CDR2 (germline): SGHRS, YFSETQ. The CDR3 consists of 17 residues. V lost 0 bases and J lost 1; bases outside the gene matches: 7.

With respect to this clone: The sample carries other DNA sequences with the same CDR3. The J gene is TRBJ2-2, the V gene TRBV28; TRBD2 aligns across 13 bases. CDR3 length equals 15 residues. CDR1 is MDHEN, CDR2 SYDVKM, per germline. V was pared by 5 bases and J by 5 bases, with 2 bases of the junction left unmatched. CDR3 coding DNA: TGTGCCAGCAGTCTGGGACTAGCGGGGACCGGGGAGCTGTTTTTT. Protein product: CASSLGLAGTGELFF.

V usage is TRBV5-5 and J usage is TRBJ2-7; TRBD1 agrees at 8 bases. Trimming at V came to 4 bases and at J to 6 bases, leaving 3 bases not matched to a gene. The CDR3 totals 12 residues. CDR1 and CDR2 from the germline V gene are SGHKS and YYEKEE (reference sequence). CDR3 protein: CASSTTGGEQYF. The CDR3, as DNA: TGTGCCAGCAGCACAACAGGGGGCGAGCAGTACTTC.

This chain joins TRBV6-2 or TRBV6-3 and TRBJ1-6; D uncertain. The CDR3 consists of 16 residues. The V and J ends lost 7 bases and 7 bases respectively, with 20 bases between them. Germline values: CDR1 MNHEY, CDR2 SVGEGT. The CDR3 protein is CASTPTADLANSPLHF. DNA of the CDR3: TGTGCCAGCACCCCTACTGCGGACCTAGCGAATTCACCCCTCCACTTT.

This clone was recorded once. Other DNA variants within this sample encode the same CDR3. This rearrangement joins TRBV19 to TRBJ1-5; unclear D gene. The germline V gene has CDR1 LNHDA and CDR2 SQIVND (reference sequence). The length of the CDR3 is 12 residues. Trimming pared 1 base from V and 5 bases from J, leaving 3 bases between. CDR3 bases: TGTGCCAGTAGTATAGTGGATCAGCCCCAGCATTTT. Translating gives CASSIVDQPQHF.

The chain joins TRBV29-1 to TRBJ2-2; a weak D match, TRBD1 (6 bases). Between the trimmed V and J ends, which lost 7 bases and 3 bases, there was a span of 9 bases. Germline V gene data show CDR1 as SQVTM and CDR2 as ANQGSEA. CDR3 length equals 12 residues. CDR3 sequence reads: CSDREYTGELFF. Written as DNA, the CDR3 is TGCAGCGACAGGGAATACACCGGGGAGCTGTTTTTT.

The chain couples TRBV10-3 to TRBJ2-1; 9 bases are a match to TRBD2. V shed 7 bases, J shed 8 bases, and the junction held 9 bases outside the gene matches. The CDR3 consists of 14 residues. Germline V CDR1 and CDR2: ENHRY, SYGVKD. As DNA, the CDR3 is TGTGCCATCAAGTTAGCGGGAGAGGGATATGAGCAGTTCTTC. Its translation: CAIKLAGEGYEQFF.

The V and J genes are TRBV24-1 and TRBJ2-1, with TRBD2 matching over 12 bases. The CDR3 has 16 amino acids. Per the germline V gene, CDR1 is KGHDR and CDR2 is SFDVKD. J gave up 4 bases and V 8 bases, and 8 bases lay outside the gene matches. The CDR3 sequence: CATKPRLAGGYNEQFF. The DNA for the CDR3 is TGTGCCACCAAGCCCCGGCTAGCGGGAGGGTACAATGAGCAGTTCTTC.

The chain is built from TRBV10-3 and TRBJ1-6, with D possibly TRBD1 on 5 matching bases. Per the germline V gene, CDR1 is ENHRY and CDR2 is SYGVKD. The germline V and J ends were trimmed by 4 bases and 5 bases, with 15 bases remaining between them. The CDR3 loop spans 16 amino acids. CDR3 sequence: CAISGGLRADNSPLHF. Here the CDR3 DNA reads TGTGCCATCAGTGGGGGCCTCCGGGCGGATAATTCACCCCTCCACTTT.

This rearrangement joins TRBV12-3 or TRBV12-4 to TRBJ2-7; the D call may be TRBD1 or TRBD2 (5 bases each). The CDR3 has 13 amino acids. V gave up 1 base and J gave up 9 bases, with 13 bases separating them. The CDR3 loop reads CASSLGGSLGQYF. In DNA, the CDR3 is TGTGCCAGCAGTTTAGGGGGGAGTTTAGGGCAGTACTTC.

This chain links TRBV4-2 with TRBJ2-3; the D is unclear. The V and J ends lost 1 base and 1 base respectively, with 18 bases between them. CDR1 is LGHNA and CDR2 is YNFKEQ in the germline V gene. The CDR3 runs 18 residues. CDR3 nucleotides: TGTGCCAGCAGCCAAGGGGCGCCTAAGGAACGGGGCACAGATACGCAGTATTTT. Protein product: CASSQGAPKERGTDTQYF.

This clone was picked up one time. The genes are TRBV28 and TRBJ2-2, with unresolved D. This CDR3 has 15 residues. The ends were cut back, 7 bases at V and 0 bases at J, with 12 bases in the middle. Germline CDR1 reads MDHEN; CDR2 reads SYDVKM. This CDR3 is CASNPFRTNTGELFF. The CDR3 DNA is TGTGCCAGCAACCCGTTTCGTACGAACACCGGGGAGCTGTTTTTT.

This chain joins TRBV2 and TRBJ2-3; no clear D gene. Trimming left V 1 base short and J 6 bases short, with 8 bases between. Per the germline V gene, CDR1 is SNHLY and CDR2 is FYNNEI. CDR3 length: 13 amino acids. The chain's CDR3 is CASSEEVRDTQYF. The DNA for the CDR3 is TGTGCCAGCAGTGAAGAGGTGAGGGATACGCAGTATTTT.

CDR3 sequence: CASSPPGGELFF. The CDR3 bases are TGTGCCAGCAGCCCACCGGGAGGGGAGCTGTTTTTT. The chain joins TRBV7-3 to TRBJ2-2, with a possible D match to TRBD2 (5 bases). The CDR3 has 12 amino acids. CDR1 is SGHTA, CDR2 FQGTGA, per germline. The V end was cut by 5 bases, the J end by 8 bases, with 9 bases between.

The chain recombines TRBV5-6 with TRBJ2-5, with D perhaps TRBD1 or TRBD2 (5 bases each). The CDR3 runs to 14 residues. From germline, CDR1 is SGHDT and CDR2 YYEEEE. V shed 4 bases and J shed 0 bases, with 10 bases lying between them. The CDR3 nucleotides are TGTGCCAGCAGCCGGGGCACGCACCAAGAGACCCAGTACTTC. Translated, it gives CASSRGTHQETQYF. Drawing the rest from reference TRBV5-6 and TRBJ2-5, the complete variable domain is DAGVTQSPTHLIKTRGQQVTLRCSPKSGHDTVSWYQQALGQGPQFIFQYYEEEERQRGNFPDRFSGHQFPNYSSELNVNALLLGDSALYLCASSRGTHQETQYFGPGTRLLVL.

This sequence joins TRBV7-2 and TRBJ2-7; 10 nucleotides match TRBD2. V shed 6 bases and J 7 bases; nucleotides not matched to a gene: 9. Germline values: CDR1 SGHTA, CDR2 FQGNSA. CDR3 length: 14 residues. The CDR3 reads CASRLGLASREQYF. As DNA, the CDR3 is TGTGCCAGCAGGTTGGGACTAGCGTCTCGAGAGCAGTACTTC.

This clone was recorded once. The V and J genes are TRBV27 and TRBJ2-1, with TRBD2 matching over 7 bases. There are 15 residues in the CDR3. Losses at the gene ends were 4 bases for V and 8 bases for J; bases not matched to a gene: 11. The germline V gene has CDR1 MNHEY and CDR2 SMNVEV (reference sequence). CDR3 in amino acids: CASSYWGEGRDEQFF. CDR3 nucleotide sequence: TGTGCCAGCAGTTATTGGGGGGAGGGCAGGGATGAGCAGTTCTTC.

The chain is built from TRBV9 and TRBJ2-3, with D unresolved. Germline lookup yields CDR1 SGDLS and CDR2 YYNGEE. The V end lost 0 bases, the J end lost 4 bases, and 18 bases lay between the germline ends. CDR3 length equals 17 residues. The CDR3 is CASSVESGALDADTQYF. CDR3 DNA sequence: TGTGCCAGCAGCGTAGAATCGGGTGCCCTAGACGCAGATACGCAGTATTTT.

The rearrangement links TRBV5-6 to TRBJ2-7; D not certain. The CDR3 is 12 residues long. Germline loops: CDR1 SGHDT, CDR2 YYEEEE. Trimming pared 4 bases from V and 3 bases from J, leaving 8 bases between. The CDR3 region has the DNA TGTGCCAGCAGCGTGCATCTCTACGAGCAGTACTTC. Protein sequence: CASSVHLYEQYF. The variable domain in full, completed from reference TRBV5-6 and TRBJ2-7, reads DAGVTQSPTHLIKTRGQQVTLRCSPKSGHDTVSWYQQALGQGPQFIFQYYEEEERQRGNFPDRFSGHQFPNYSSELNVNALLLGDSALYLCASSVHLYEQYFGPGTRLTVT.

The rearrangement uses TRBV24-1 and TRBJ1-5, with D possibly matching TRBD1 (5 bases). With 7 bases removed from V and 4 bases from J, the gap between germline ends came to 10 bases. The CDR3 is made up of 13 amino acids. Germline V gene lookup returns CDR1 KGHDR and CDR2 SFDVKD. Written as DNA, the CDR3 is TGTGCCACCAGCACCCAGGGAAATCAGCCCCAGCATTTT. Amino acids: CATSTQGNQPQHF.

The chain is built from TRBV19 and TRBJ1-5; possibly TRBD1 for D (6 bases). The CDR3 has 14 amino acids. V lost 3 bases and J lost 6, with 12 bases in between. CDR1 is LNHDA, CDR2 SQIVND, per germline (reference sequence). CDR3 sequence reads: CASSITGSGQPQHF. CDR3 nucleotide sequence: TGTGCCAGTAGTATCACAGGGAGCGGTCAGCCCCAGCATTTT.

The chain recombines TRBV28 with TRBJ1-5, with a possible D match to TRBD1 (6 bases). Germline CDR1 reads MDHEN; CDR2 reads SYDVKM. The length of the CDR3 is 18 residues. V was clipped by 7 bases and J by 3 bases, with 25 bases between them. The CDR3 bases are TGTGCCAGCACTTCGGACAGTCCGTTCAAGTTACTCAATCAGCCCCAGCATTTT. This encodes CASTSDSPFKLLNQPQHF. The full variable domain, with the rest looked up from reference TRBV28 and TRBJ1-5, is DVKVTQSSRYLVKRTGEKVFLECVQDMDHENMFWYRQDPGLGLRLIYFSYDVKMKEKGDIPEGYSVSREKKERFSLILESASTNQTSMYLCASTSDSPFKLLNQPQHFGDGTRLSIL.

The chain uses TRBV7-9 and TRBJ2-3, with D tentatively TRBD1 (6 bases). CDR3 length equals 19 residues. Trimming took off 4 bases at V and 1 base at J, with 24 bases between the two ends. Germline CDR1 SEHNR, CDR2 FQNEAQ (reference sequence). In DNA, the CDR3 is TGTGCCAGCAGCTCATATCCGGGACACAGAACTACCGGCACAGATACGCAGTATTTT. Translating it yields CASSSYPGHRTTGTDTQYF.

V usage is TRBV19 and J usage is TRBJ2-5, with D hard to call. The CDR3 has 14 residues. Trimming took 1 base from V and 1 from J, leaving 7 bases between them. Germline-derived CDR1 and CDR2 are LNHDA and SQIVND (reference sequence). CDR3 sequence (DNA): TGTGCCAGTAGTATAGGGTGGGGCCAAGAGACCCAGTACTTC. Translation: CASSIGWGQETQYF.